This T cell receptor beta chain stems from a study of cytomegalovirus exposure and HLA in healthy donors. Primers included in the PCR were 60 Vbeta and 13 Jbeta primers. Clones were read by immunoSEQ multiplex PCR, and TCRdb kept only the in-frame ones, dropping some. This table holds some 160,000 clones, about 72% found once. Germline loops: CDR1 KGHSH, CDR2 LQKENI. Unmatched junction bases numbered 8, after V lost 3 bases and J lost 4 bases. CDR3 length: 15 amino acids. The genes are TRBV18 and TRBJ1-2, with TRBD1 matching 7 bases. The TCR originated in a man aged 60 to 69 in good health and CMV-seronegative. Sequenced sample: PBMCs. The CDR3, as DNA: TGTGCCAGCTCACCCCAAACAGGGGCGCTCTATGGCTACACCTTC. It specifies CASSPQTGALYGYTF.